A selection of T cell receptor beta chains follows, all from one sample in a study of blood T cell repertoires in COVID-19. Sequencing used immunoSEQ multiplex PCR; TCRdb keeps in-frame clones, though not all of them. The sample includes a few hundred thousand clones, approximately 90% of them seen just once. Sequencing used PBMCs or T cells enriched from blood (not recorded which). These receptor sequences come from a man aged 18-30 years who had recovered from COVID-19. Each CDR3 is given with its conserved first and last residue. D genes are given only for firm matches. Size tells how often a clone was seen (once, few, many) or the class of an expanded clone, and some rows leave it out.

cdr3_length d_call j_call clone_size v_call cdr3_aa cdr3_nt
14 NA TRBJ1-3 NA TRBV10-3 CAISGGGGGNTIYF TGTGCCATCAGTGGCGGGGGAGGTGGAAACACCATATATTTT
16 TRBD2 TRBJ2-1 NA TRBV6-2/TRBV6-3 CASSYLAGVDYNEQFF TGTGCCAGCAGTTATCTAGCGGGAGTTGACTACAATGAGCAGTTCTTC
16 NA TRBJ1-3 few TRBV7-6 CASSLGPGGSGNTIYF TGTGCCAGCAGCTTAGGGCCGGGAGGGTCTGGAAACACCATATATTTT
16 TRBD1 TRBJ1-4 NA TRBV7-9 CASSPRGDRPNEKLFF TGTGCCAGCAGCCCTCGCGGGGACAGGCCTAATGAAAAACTGTTTTTT
15 TRBD2 TRBJ2-3 NA TRBV9 CASSALAGSGDTQYF TGTGCCAGCAGCGCCCTAGCGGGGAGCGGAGATACGCAGTATTTT
13 TRBD1 TRBJ2-1 NA TRBV29-1 CSVENRGSDEQFF TGCAGCGTTGAAAACAGGGGGTCCGATGAGCAGTTCTTC
16 TRBD2 TRBJ2-1 NA TRBV2 CASSDHVTSGSNEQFF TGTGCCAGCAGTGACCATGTGACTAGCGGGAGTAATGAGCAGTTCTTC
13 NA TRBJ2-5 NA TRBV12-3/TRBV12-4 CASSLRSQETQYF TGTGCCAGCAGTTTGCGGTCCCAAGAGACCCAGTACTTC
13 NA TRBJ2-3 NA TRBV18 CASSPIYQDTQYF TGTGCCAGCTCACCAATCTATCAAGATACGCAGTATTTT
14 TRBD1 TRBJ1-1 NA TRBV5-1 CASSWGQENTEAFF TGCGCCAGCAGCTGGGGACAGGAGAACACTGAAGCTTTCTTT
14 NA TRBJ2-3 NA TRBV7-2 CASSLAWGENTQYF TGTGCCAGCAGCTTAGCGTGGGGGGAGAATACGCAGTATTTT
14 NA TRBJ2-1 NA TRBV5-1 CASRREFPGNEQFF TGCGCCAGCAGAAGGGAGTTTCCGGGCAATGAGCAGTTCTTC
14 TRBD1 TRBJ2-1 NA TRBV7-8 CASSPGQGVHEQFF TGTGCCAGCAGCCCGGGACAGGGCGTTCATGAGCAGTTCTTC
12 TRBD2 TRBJ2-1 NA TRBV25-1 CASSGDYPRWFF TGTGCCAGCAGTGGGGACTACCCAAGGTGGTTCTTC
19 TRBD1 TRBJ2-1 NA TRBV7-3 CASSLKGTGGPGFYNEQFF TGTGCCAGCAGCTTAAAGGGGACAGGGGGTCCGGGCTTCTACAATGAGCAGTTCTTC
13 NA TRBJ2-3 NA TRBV18 CASSLTSTDTQYF TGTGCCAGCTCACTAACTAGCACAGATACGCAGTATTTT
15 NA TRBJ2-2 NA TRBV13 CASSLGTSNTGELFF TGTGCCAGCAGCTTAGGGACATCGAACACCGGGGAGCTGTTTTTT
14 NA TRBJ1-3 NA TRBV2 CASSTGTHGNTIYF TGTGCCAGCAGTACCGGGACACATGGAAACACCATATATTTT
16 NA TRBJ1-5 NA TRBV5-8 CASSLEGRGTNQPQHF TGTGCCAGCAGCTTGGAAGGCAGGGGCACCAATCAGCCCCAGCATTTT
16 NA TRBJ1-6 NA TRBV2 CASSYRRQRNNSPLHF TGTGCCAGCAGTTACCGACGACAGAGAAATAATTCACCCCTCCACTTT
16 TRBD1 TRBJ1-5 NA TRBV6-2/TRBV6-3 CASSYSRTGGGQPQHF TGTGCCAGCAGTTACTCACGGACAGGGGGCGGTCAGCCCCAGCATTTT
16 TRBD1 TRBJ1-4 NA TRBV2 CASRNRGLLSNEKLFF TGTGCCAGCAGAAACAGGGGGCTTTTGTCTAATGAAAAACTGTTTTTT
15 NA TRBJ1-3 NA TRBV6-5 CASTLRQASGNTIYF TGTGCCAGCACTCTTAGACAGGCGTCTGGAAACACCATATATTTT
15 TRBD1 TRBJ1-5 NA TRBV5-1 CASSFGQGSNQPQHF TGCGCCAGCAGCTTCGGACAGGGTAGCAATCAGCCCCAGCATTTT
15 NA TRBJ2-5 NA TRBV4-1 CASSPQWSSRETQYF TGCGCCAGCAGCCCACAGTGGTCTAGCAGGGAGACCCAGTACTTC
18 TRBD1 TRBJ2-7 once TRBV6-2/TRBV6-3 CASSKPPGQGNLRYEQYF TGTGCCAGCAGTAAACCTCCGGGACAGGGGAATTTACGGTACGAGCAGTACTTC
13 NA TRBJ1-2 NA TRBV30 CAGNLQGGYGYTF TGTGCCGGAAACCTACAGGGCGGCTATGGCTACACCTTC
13 NA TRBJ2-2 NA TRBV7-3 CASSIDSTGELFF TGTGCCAGCAGCATAGACAGCACCGGGGAGCTGTTTTTT
14 TRBD1 TRBJ1-5 NA TRBV29-1 CSVQDTGGGQPQHF TGCAGCGTCCAGGACACAGGGGGCGGACAGCCCCAGCATTTT
15 TRBD2 TRBJ2-7 once TRBV3-1/TRBV3-2 CASSPDSGGFYEQYF TGTGCCAGCAGCCCCGATAGCGGGGGGTTCTACGAGCAGTACTTC
12 NA TRBJ1-1 NA TRBV7-9 CASSPYPIEAFF TGTGCCAGCAGCCCCTATCCGATTGAAGCTTTCTTT
15 NA TRBJ2-7 NA TRBV18 CASSPRQELLSEQYF TGTGCCAGCTCGCCGAGACAGGAATTATTATCCGAGCAGTACTTC
12 NA TRBJ2-3 NA TRBV9 CASSVGQDTQYF TGTGCCAGCAGCGTAGGACAAGATACGCAGTATTTT
14 NA TRBJ1-1 NA TRBV19 CASSARPGGTEAFF TGTGCCAGTAGTGCGAGGCCGGGTGGGACTGAAGCTTTCTTT
16 TRBD1 TRBJ1-2 NA TRBV7-2 CASSETGAPLGRGYTF TGTGCCAGCAGCGAGACAGGGGCTCCCCTAGGGCGTGGCTACACCTTC
16 NA TRBJ2-1 NA TRBV5-5 CASSTLSRTNYNEQFF TGTGCCAGCAGTACCCTTAGCAGGACTAATTACAATGAGCAGTTCTTC
15 NA TRBJ1-3 NA TRBV7-9 CASSLNRLSGNTIYF TGTGCCAGCAGCTTAAACAGGCTATCTGGAAACACCATATATTTT
12 NA TRBJ1-2 NA TRBV19 CASRQTNYGYTF TGTGCCAGTAGACAGACGAACTATGGCTACACCTTC
16 NA TRBJ1-1 NA TRBV10-3 CAITPVSGVLNTEAFF TGTGCCATCACCCCCGTCTCCGGGGTCCTGAACACTGAAGCTTTCTTT
17 TRBD1 TRBJ1-4 NA TRBV3-1/TRBV3-2 CASSQATGISTNEKLFF TGTGCCAGCAGCCAAGCGACAGGGATCTCAACTAATGAAAAACTGTTTTTT
14 TRBD1 TRBJ1-5 NA TRBV12-5 CASGWQGAIQPQHF TGTGCTAGTGGTTGGCAGGGGGCTATTCAGCCCCAGCATTTT
15 NA TRBJ2-7 NA TRBV3-1/TRBV3-2 CASSHPQGAFYEQYF TGTGCCAGCAGCCACCCACAGGGTGCCTTTTACGAGCAGTACTTC
20 TRBD2 TRBJ2-1 NA TRBV5-1 CASSLAPGTSGRGVFREQFF TGCGCCAGCAGCCTGGCCCCCGGGACTAGCGGGAGGGGTGTTTTTAGGGAGCAGTTCTTC
17 TRBD1 TRBJ1-3 NA TRBV3-1/TRBV3-2 CASRPVGQGLSGNTIYF TGTGCCAGCAGACCGGTGGGACAGGGGCTCTCTGGAAACACCATATATTTT
13 NA TRBJ2-2 NA TRBV27 CASSYRSWYELFF TGTGCCAGCAGTTATCGTAGCTGGTATGAGCTGTTTTTT
17 NA TRBJ1-5 NA TRBV21-1 CASSKFAQALVNQPQHF TGTGCCAGCAGCAAATTCGCACAGGCACTTGTCAATCAGCCCCAGCATTTT
15 TRBD2 TRBJ2-1 NA TRBV27 CASSLSGGALREQFF TGTGCCAGCAGTTTGAGCGGGGGGGCACTCCGGGAGCAGTTCTTC
13 NA TRBJ2-7 NA TRBV4-1 CASSPGQSYEQYF TGCGCCAGCAGCCCAGGACAGTCCTACGAGCAGTACTTC
13 TRBD1 TRBJ1-1 NA TRBV5-1 CASSSGGGTEAFF TGCGCCAGCAGCTCAGGGGGAGGCACTGAAGCTTTCTTT
13 TRBD1 TRBJ1-1 NA TRBV29-1 CSVDEQGITEAFF TGCAGCGTTGATGAACAGGGGATCACTGAAGCTTTCTTT
14 NA TRBJ2-3 NA TRBV3-1/TRBV3-2 CASSQGLVTDTQYF TGTGCCAGCAGCCAAGGACTAGTAACAGATACGCAGTATTTT
14 TRBD1 TRBJ1-4 NA TRBV18 CASSTGGAEEKLFF TGTGCCAGCTCAACAGGGGGCGCTGAGGAAAAACTGTTTTTT
13 NA TRBJ1-5 NA TRBV9 CASSTSNDQPQHF TGTGCCAGCAGCACTAGTAATGATCAGCCCCAGCATTTT
14 NA TRBJ2-3 NA TRBV15 CATSRAGGTDTQYF TGTGCCACCAGCCGGGCAGGGGGCACAGATACGCAGTATTTT